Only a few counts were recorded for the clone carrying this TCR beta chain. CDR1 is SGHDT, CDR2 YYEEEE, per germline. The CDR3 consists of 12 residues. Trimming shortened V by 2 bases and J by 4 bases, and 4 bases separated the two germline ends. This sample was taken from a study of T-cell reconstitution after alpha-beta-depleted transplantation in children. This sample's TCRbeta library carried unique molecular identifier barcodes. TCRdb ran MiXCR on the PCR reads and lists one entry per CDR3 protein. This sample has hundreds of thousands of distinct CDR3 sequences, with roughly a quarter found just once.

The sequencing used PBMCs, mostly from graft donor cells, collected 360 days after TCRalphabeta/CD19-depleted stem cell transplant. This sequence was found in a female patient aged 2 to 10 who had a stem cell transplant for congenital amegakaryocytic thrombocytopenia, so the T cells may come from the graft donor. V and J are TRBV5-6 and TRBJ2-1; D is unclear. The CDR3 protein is CASSFRYNEQFF. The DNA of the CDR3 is TGTGCCAGCAGCTTTCGATACAATGAGCAGTTCTTC.